This is a list of T cell receptor beta chains from one sample in a study of blood T cell repertoires in COVID-19. Only in-frame clones appear in the TCRdb table, and some are missing; sequencing was by immunoSEQ multiplex PCR. The sample records some 50,000 clones, approximately 81% being singletons. Source material: peripheral blood. These TCRs come from a man aged 50 to 60 with acute or convalescent COVID-19. Each CDR3 is given with its conserved first and last residue. D genes are given only for firm matches. Not every row has a clone size; where given, it reads once, few, many or a size class.

CDR3aa: CASSLAGGLLNEQFF
CDR3nt: TGTGCCAGCAGTTTAGCGGGGGGGCTCCTAAATGAGCAGTTCTTC
d_gene: TRBD2
v_gene: TRBV27
abundance: -
j_gene: TRBJ2-1

CDR3aa: CAWSARGLQGARTEAFF
CDR3nt: TGTGCCTGGAGTGCCAGGGGCCTACAGGGGGCGAGAACTGAAGCTTTCTTT
d_gene: TRBD1
v_gene: TRBV30
abundance: -
j_gene: TRBJ1-1

CDR3aa: CASSSGGPTGELFF
CDR3nt: TGCGCCAGCAGCTCGGGGGGGCCCACCGGGGAGCTGTTTTTT
d_gene: TRBD2
v_gene: TRBV5-1
abundance: -
j_gene: TRBJ2-2

CDR3aa: CASSADWNSPLHF
CDR3nt: TGTGCCAGCAGCGCGGACTGGAATTCACCCCTCCACTTT
d_gene: -
v_gene: TRBV11-2
abundance: -
j_gene: TRBJ1-6

CDR3aa: CASSPGLAGQETQYF
CDR3nt: TGCGCCAGCAGCCCGGGACTAGCGGGACAAGAGACCCAGTACTTC
d_gene: TRBD2
v_gene: TRBV5-1
abundance: -
j_gene: TRBJ2-5

CDR3aa: CASSRVGAEYGYTF
CDR3nt: TGTGCCAGCAGCCGGGTAGGGGCTGAGTATGGCTACACCTTC
d_gene: -
v_gene: TRBV27
abundance: few
j_gene: TRBJ1-2

CDR3aa: CASSLWDSSYNEQFF
CDR3nt: TGTGCCAGCAGCTTGTGGGACAGTTCCTACAATGAGCAGTTCTTC
d_gene: TRBD1
v_gene: TRBV5-4
abundance: -
j_gene: TRBJ2-1

CDR3aa: CASSFRQGLNIQYF
CDR3nt: TGTGCCAGCAGTTTCCGACAGGGACTCAACATTCAGTACTTC
d_gene: -
v_gene: TRBV27
abundance: -
j_gene: TRBJ2-4

CDR3aa: CASSQGATYLNYGYTF
CDR3nt: TGTGCCAGCAGCCAGGGGGCCACCTATCTGAACTATGGCTACACCTTC
d_gene: TRBD1
v_gene: TRBV5-5
abundance: -
j_gene: TRBJ1-2

CDR3aa: CASRLTGENQPQHF
CDR3nt: TGTGCCAGCAGGTTGACGGGTGAGAATCAGCCCCAGCATTTT
d_gene: -
v_gene: TRBV27
abundance: -
j_gene: TRBJ1-5

CDR3aa: CASTSGASYEQYF
CDR3nt: TGTGCCAGCACTAGCGGGGCTTCCTACGAGCAGTACTTC
d_gene: TRBD2
v_gene: TRBV6-5
abundance: -
j_gene: TRBJ2-7

CDR3aa: CATGGSRGYTF
CDR3nt: TGCGCCACCGGGGGGTCCCGTGGCTACACCTTC
d_gene: -
v_gene: TRBV10-2
abundance: -
j_gene: TRBJ1-2

CDR3aa: CASSSRDSPETQYF
CDR3nt: TGTGCCAGCAGTTCGCGGGACTCCCCTGAGACCCAGTACTTC
d_gene: -
v_gene: TRBV2
abundance: -
j_gene: TRBJ2-5

CDR3aa: CRDSGPTNTGELFF
CDR3nt: TGCAGGGACAGCGGCCCGACAAACACCGGGGAGCTGTTTTTT
d_gene: -
v_gene: TRBV29-1
abundance: -
j_gene: TRBJ2-2

CDR3aa: CAGRLADTGELFF
CDR3nt: TGTGCTGGGAGGCTAGCAGACACCGGGGAGCTGTTTTTT
d_gene: -
v_gene: TRBV5-8
abundance: -
j_gene: TRBJ2-2

CDR3aa: CASSSTGGNSPLHF
CDR3nt: TGTGCCAGTAGTTCGACAGGGGGTAATTCACCCCTCCACTTT
d_gene: TRBD1
v_gene: TRBV19
abundance: -
j_gene: TRBJ1-6

CDR3aa: CASKAYTGELFF
CDR3nt: TGTGCCAGCAAAGCCTACACCGGGGAGCTGTTTTTT
d_gene: -
v_gene: TRBV7-3
abundance: -
j_gene: TRBJ2-2

CDR3aa: CASSAGTSGRGPTDTQYF
CDR3nt: TGTGCCAGCAGCGCCGGGACTAGCGGGCGCGGACCCACAGATACGCAGTATTTT
d_gene: TRBD2
v_gene: TRBV7-3
abundance: -
j_gene: TRBJ2-3

CDR3aa: CASSRRTDDGEQYF
CDR3nt: TGCGCCAGCAGCCGTAGGACAGATGATGGCGAGCAGTACTTC
d_gene: -
v_gene: TRBV5-1
abundance: few
j_gene: TRBJ2-7

CDR3aa: CASSRTAEAFF
CDR3nt: TGTGCCAGCAGTCGGACAGCCGAAGCTTTCTTT
d_gene: -
v_gene: TRBV2
abundance: -
j_gene: TRBJ1-1

CDR3aa: CASSRLPAGEKLFF
CDR3nt: TGTGCCAGCAGCCGACTACCTGCGGGTGAAAAACTGTTTTTT
d_gene: -
v_gene: TRBV7-8
abundance: once
j_gene: TRBJ1-4

CDR3aa: CASSGPGKEKLFF
CDR3nt: TGTGCCAGCAGCGGCCCGGGGAAGGAAAAACTGTTTTTT
d_gene: -
v_gene: TRBV27
abundance: -
j_gene: TRBJ1-4

CDR3aa: CAWGARGNQPQHF
CDR3nt: TGTGCCTGGGGCGCCCGGGGCAATCAGCCCCAGCATTTT
d_gene: -
v_gene: TRBV30
abundance: -
j_gene: TRBJ1-5

CDR3aa: CASHRGYSNQPQHF
CDR3nt: TGTGCCAGCCATAGGGGGTATAGCAATCAGCCCCAGCATTTT
d_gene: -
v_gene: TRBV19
abundance: few
j_gene: TRBJ1-5

CDR3aa: CASRVTSGVYNEQFF
CDR3nt: TGTGCCAGCAGGGTGACTAGCGGAGTCTACAATGAGCAGTTCTTC
d_gene: TRBD2
v_gene: TRBV2
abundance: -
j_gene: TRBJ2-1

CDR3aa: CASSIRVGTGTPGANVLTF
CDR3nt: TGTGCCAGCAGCATCAGAGTGGGGACAGGGACGCCTGGGGCCAACGTCCTGACTTTC
d_gene: TRBD1
v_gene: TRBV14
abundance: once
j_gene: TRBJ2-6

CDR3aa: CASSLQPRGEGNQPQHF
CDR3nt: TGTGCCAGCAGCTTACAGCCGCGGGGAGAGGGCAATCAGCCCCAGCATTTT
d_gene: -
v_gene: TRBV7-6
abundance: -
j_gene: TRBJ1-5

CDR3aa: CASSQDRGRSYEQYF
CDR3nt: TGCGCCAGCAGCCAGGACAGGGGACGCTCCTACGAGCAGTACTTC
d_gene: TRBD1
v_gene: TRBV23-1
abundance: once
j_gene: TRBJ2-7

CDR3aa: CASNRFEGYTF
CDR3nt: TGTGCCAGCAACAGGTTTGAGGGCTACACCTTC
d_gene: -
v_gene: TRBV9
abundance: -
j_gene: TRBJ1-2

CDR3aa: CATSDLLTGNNEQFF
CDR3nt: TGTGCCACCAGTGATTTGCTGACAGGGAACAATGAGCAGTTCTTC
d_gene: TRBD1
v_gene: TRBV24-1
abundance: -
j_gene: TRBJ2-1

CDR3aa: CASSLVTGTVPYEQYF
CDR3nt: TGCGCCAGCAGCTTGGTTACCGGGACAGTCCCCTACGAGCAGTACTTC
d_gene: TRBD1
v_gene: TRBV5-1
abundance: -
j_gene: TRBJ2-7

CDR3aa: CASSYSTGGIRNEQFF
CDR3nt: TGTGCCAGCAGCTACTCGACAGGCGGTATAAGGAATGAGCAGTTCTTC
d_gene: -
v_gene: TRBV7-9
abundance: -
j_gene: TRBJ2-1

CDR3aa: CASSLSPRDSQPQHF
CDR3nt: TGTGCCAGCAGCCTCAGTCCCAGGGACTCTCAGCCCCAGCATTTT
d_gene: -
v_gene: TRBV5-5
abundance: -
j_gene: TRBJ1-5

CDR3aa: CASSLLASGTSSYNEQFF
CDR3nt: TGTGCCAGTAGTCTCCTCGCTAGCGGGACGAGCTCCTACAATGAGCAGTTCTTC
d_gene: TRBD2
v_gene: TRBV19
abundance: -
j_gene: TRBJ2-1

CDR3aa: CASSRVDSGNTIYF
CDR3nt: TGTGCCAGTAGTAGAGTAGACTCTGGAAACACCATATATTTT
d_gene: -
v_gene: TRBV19
abundance: few
j_gene: TRBJ1-3

CDR3aa: CASSTGQGKFRDEKLFF
CDR3nt: TGTGCCAGCAGTACGGGACAGGGGAAATTTCGGGATGAAAAACTGTTTTTT
d_gene: TRBD1
v_gene: TRBV28
abundance: -
j_gene: TRBJ1-4

CDR3aa: CASSRDFQETQYF
CDR3nt: TGTGCCAGCAGTCGGGACTTCCAAGAGACCCAGTACTTC
d_gene: -
v_gene: TRBV12-3/TRBV12-4
abundance: few
j_gene: TRBJ2-5

CDR3aa: CASSQDPLREQYF
CDR3nt: TGTGCCAGCAGCCAAGATCCCCTTAGAGAGCAGTACTTC
d_gene: -
v_gene: TRBV4-2
abundance: few
j_gene: TRBJ2-7

CDR3aa: CASSQAGPARTGRRDTYEQYF
CDR3nt: TGTGCCAGCAGCCAAGCGGGTCCCGCTCGGACAGGGAGACGGGACACCTACGAGCAGTACTTC
d_gene: TRBD1
v_gene: TRBV14
abundance: -
j_gene: TRBJ2-7

CDR3aa: CASSEQPNTEAFF
CDR3nt: TGTGCCAGCAGTGAACAGCCGAACACTGAAGCTTTCTTT
d_gene: -
v_gene: TRBV6-4
abundance: few
j_gene: TRBJ1-1

CDR3aa: CASSQAGGTEAFF
CDR3nt: TGTGCCAGCAGCCAAGCAGGGGGCACTGAAGCTTTCTTT
d_gene: TRBD1
v_gene: TRBV3-1/TRBV3-2
abundance: -
j_gene: TRBJ1-1

CDR3aa: CASSPETGNGQPQHF
CDR3nt: TGTGCCAGCTCACCAGAGACAGGGAATGGCCAGCCCCAGCATTTT
d_gene: TRBD1
v_gene: TRBV18
abundance: -
j_gene: TRBJ1-5

CDR3aa: CASSLAGAGANVLTF
CDR3nt: TGTGCCAGCAGCTTGGCTGGGGCCGGGGCCAACGTCCTGACTTTC
d_gene: -
v_gene: TRBV5-5
abundance: -
j_gene: TRBJ2-6

CDR3aa: CASSHPRDGELFF
CDR3nt: TGTGCCAGCAGCCACCCCCGGGACGGGGAGCTGTTTTTT
d_gene: -
v_gene: TRBV5-6
abundance: -
j_gene: TRBJ2-2

CDR3aa: CASSIGRTGEQYF
CDR3nt: TGTGCCAGTAGTATTGGCAGGACGGGGGAGCAGTACTTC
d_gene: -
v_gene: TRBV19
abundance: -
j_gene: TRBJ2-7

CDR3aa: CASSSGGGSTGELFF
CDR3nt: TGTGCCAGCAGCTCCGGGGGGGGTAGCACCGGGGAGCTGTTTTTT
d_gene: TRBD2
v_gene: TRBV7-9
abundance: -
j_gene: TRBJ2-2